Described below is a single TCR beta chain sequence and its context. This record belongs to a study of blood T cell repertoires in COVID-19. Original data processing: Estimation of nucleated cell counts was performed using reference gene primer amplification. TCRdb's table, derived via immunoSEQ multiplex PCR, lists solely in-frame clones and lacks some. Clonal size and the V and J genes are those of that table, whereas D and trimming came from the DNA. Found here are 200,000 to 250,000 clones, 80% of them singletons; the top ten hold 9.5% to 15%. CDR1 and CDR2 from the germline V gene are MDHEN and SYDVKM. V dropped 4 bases and J dropped 9 bases, with 10 bases sitting between them. The CDR3 runs to 11 residues.

This chain links TRBV28 with TRBJ2-7, with no clear D. The material sequenced was peripheral blood. This TCR was recovered from a human donor in a cohort sampled during active COVID-19. The CDR3 is CASSSPTWQYF. The CDR3 bases are TGTGCCAGCAGTTCGCCTACGTGGCAGTACTTC.